The 26 T cell receptor beta chains reported below all come from one sample, sequenced in a study of blood T cell repertoires in COVID-19. TCRdb keeps only in-frame clones here, not all; method: immunoSEQ multiplex PCR. The table records 200,000 or so clones, about 80% of them present only once. Sequences were obtained from peripheral blood. These receptors were taken from a human donor with acute or convalescent COVID-19. The donor label of this sample is uncertain.

The rearrangement joins TRBV11-2 to TRBJ2-7; the match to TRBD1 covers 8 bases. J was trimmed by 3 bases and V by 6 bases; bases with no gene match: 13. This CDR3 has 16 amino acids. From germline, CDR1 is SGHAT and CDR2 FQNNGV. The CDR3 protein is CASSFASGGTFYEQYF. Here the CDR3 DNA reads TGTGCCAGCAGTTTTGCGTCAGGGGGCACTTTCTACGAGCAGTACTTC.

This clone was seen once. This chain connects TRBV2 to TRBJ2-5; 8 nucleotides match TRBD1. This CDR3 is built from 13 residues. CDR1 and CDR2 from the germline V gene are SNHLY and FYNNEI. J gave up 5 bases and V 6 bases, and 5 bases lay outside the gene matches. The CDR3 region is CASRRTGTETQYF. The CDR3 DNA follows: TGTGCCAGCAGAAGGACAGGGACGGAGACCCAGTACTTC.

This clone appeared once. V is TRBV5-3 and J is TRBJ1-5; TRBD1 agrees at 9 bases. TRBV5-3 is annotated as an ORF whose role is uncertain. There are 15 residues in the CDR3. J gave up 4 bases and V 3 bases, and 5 bases lay outside the gene matches. CDR3 sequence reads: CARSSRDRENQPQHF. The CDR3 nucleotides read TGTGCCAGAAGCTCCCGGGACAGGGAGAATCAGCCCCAGCATTTT.

The gene calls are TRBV6-2 or TRBV6-3 and TRBJ2-7; perhaps TRBD2 as D (6 bases). The V end was cut by 5 bases, the J end by 5 bases, with 22 bases between. Germline lookup yields CDR1 MNHEY and CDR2 SVGEGT. This CDR3 comprises 16 residues. The CDR3 DNA follows: TGTGCCAGCAGTCGTCCGGGACTCCCCGGAGGGAACGAGCAGTACTTC. The encoded protein is CASSRPGLPGGNEQYF.

The chain has TRBV2 and TRBJ1-2, with D hard to call. The CDR3 has 13 residues. Germline CDR1 and CDR2: SNHLY and FYNNEI. The V end lost 8 bases, the J end lost 4 bases, and 14 bases lay between the germline ends. The CDR3 reads CASGEGSIYGYTF. CDR3 nucleotides: TGTGCCAGCGGAGAGGGATCCATCTATGGCTACACCTTC. The full variable domain, in which reference TRBV2 and TRBJ1-2 provide the parts outside the CDR3, is EPEVTQTPSHQVTQMGQEVILRCVPISNHLYFYWYRQILGQKVEFLVSFYNNEISEKSEIFDDQFSVERPDGSNFTLKIRSTKLEDSAMYFCASGEGSIYGYTFGSGTRLTVV.

The V gene is TRBV6-5, the J gene TRBJ2-7; 7 bases fit TRBD1. Germline values: CDR1 MNHEY, CDR2 SVGAGI. The CDR3 runs to 15 residues. J was trimmed by 4 bases and V by 5 bases; bases with no gene match: 11. The CDR3, as DNA: TGTGCCAGCAGTCGCCAGTTAGGGACAGCTTACGAGCAGTACTTC. It yields the protein CASSRQLGTAYEQYF.

This rearrangement joins TRBV3-1 (or the pseudogene TRBV3-2) to TRBJ1-1; D is ambiguous. The length of the CDR3 is 13 residues. Germline CDR1 is LGHDT and CDR2 is YNNKEL (reference sequence). The V end was cut by 4 bases, the J end by 1 base, with 7 bases between. In nucleotides, the CDR3 is TGTGCCAGCAGCCGTTGGGCGAACACTGAAGCTTTCTTT. It is translated as CASSRWANTEAFF.

CDR3 coding DNA: TGTGCCAGCAGCCAGGTCTCCGGGACAGGGGATCGGGCTTTCTTT. It encodes CASSQVSGTGDRAFF. The V and J genes are TRBV14 and TRBJ1-1, with 10 bases fitting TRBD1. This CDR3 has 15 amino acids. After removal of 3 bases from V and 11 bases from J, the junction contained 12 bases not matched to a gene. CDR1 and CDR2 (germline): SGHDN, FVKESK.

Written as DNA, the CDR3 is TGTGCCACCAGTGATGCGGGGAAAAACGAAGAGACCCAGTACTTC. Translated: CATSDAGKNEETQYF. V usage is TRBV24-1 and J usage is TRBJ2-5, with D possibly TRBD2 on 6 matching bases. The CDR3 contains 15 residues. The germline V gene encodes CDR1 KGHDR and CDR2 SFDVKD. V gave up 3 bases and J gave up 3 bases, with 13 bases separating them.

This chain uses TRBV2 with TRBJ2-1; 7 nucleotides align to TRBD2. This CDR3 has 13 amino acids. V was pared by 4 bases and J by 9 bases, with 6 bases of the junction left unmatched. The germline gives CDR1 SNHLY, CDR2 FYNNEI. The chain's CDR3 is CASSVMRETEQFF. DNA for the CDR3: TGTGCCAGCAGTGTGATGCGGGAGACTGAGCAGTTCTTC.

This clone was observed a handful of times. This same CDR3 is encoded by further DNA sequences in the sample. The rearrangement links TRBV5-1 to TRBJ1-5; D is unresolved. Germline lookup yields CDR1 SGHRS and CDR2 YFSETQ. The V and J ends lost 0 bases and 2 bases respectively, with 6 bases between them. This CDR3 is 14 amino acids long. The CDR3: CASSLDGGNQPQHF. In DNA form, the CDR3 reads TGCGCCAGCAGCTTGGATGGAGGCAATCAGCCCCAGCATTTT.

The chain links TRBV14 to TRBJ2-2, with D unresolved. Trimming shortened V by 4 bases and J by 2 bases, and 5 bases separated the two germline ends. The CDR3 contains 13 residues. Per germline, CDR1 SGHDN and CDR2 FVKESK. The CDR3 loop reads CASSLTNTGELFF. DNA of the CDR3: TGTGCCAGCAGCCTAACAAACACCGGGGAGCTGTTTTTT.

This clone was observed a few times. The gene calls are TRBV7-2 and TRBJ1-2, with 10 bases matching TRBD1. The CDR3 length is 14 residues. Unmatched junction bases numbered 6, after V lost 6 bases and J lost 5 bases. Germline V gives CDR1 SGHTA, CDR2 FQGNSA. In DNA, the CDR3 is TGTGCCAGCAGATACCGGGACAGGGGATATGGCTACACCTTC. Translated, it gives CASRYRDRGYGYTF. Based on the CDR3 plus reference TRBV7-2 and TRBJ1-2, the full variable domain is GAGVSQSPSNKVTEKGKDVELRCDPISGHTALYWYRQSLGQGLEFLIYFQGNSAPDKSGLPSDRFSAERTGGSVSTLTIQRTQQEDSAVYLCASRYRDRGYGYTFGSGTRLTVV.

This clone was observed once. The V gene is TRBV18, the J gene TRBJ2-1, with TRBD2 identical over 7 bases. This CDR3 comprises 16 residues. The ends lost 6 bases at V and 0 bases at J; junction bases unmatched: 8. Germline assignment: CDR1 KGHSH and CDR2 LQKENI. The CDR3 DNA sequence: TGTGCCAGCTCTCTGACTAGCCGAAGCTCCTACAATGAGCAGTTCTTC. Encoded protein: CASSLTSRSSYNEQFF.

The chain couples TRBV7-2 to TRBJ1-1, with D uncertain. The V gene's germline CDR1 is SGHTA and CDR2 FQGNSA. The CDR3 is 13 amino acids. V was trimmed by 5 bases and J by 1 base, leaving 8 bases between them. Here the CDR3 reads CASSQQENTEAFF. CDR3 in DNA: TGTGCCAGCAGCCAGCAGGAGAACACTGAAGCTTTCTTT.

This sequence joins TRBV20-1 and TRBJ1-2; 7 bases agree with TRBD1. The CDR3 covers 11 residues. The junction had 8 bases not matched to a gene; V was cut back by 3 bases and J by 13 bases. Germline CDR1 is DFQATT and CDR2 is SNEGSKA (reference sequence). The CDR3 is CSAREDRACTF. The CDR3 DNA reads TGCAGTGCTAGGGAAGACAGGGCGTGCACCTTC.

This clone was detected only a few times. The genes are TRBV20-1 and TRBJ1-6; D may be TRBD1 (5 bases). The length of the CDR3 is 15 residues. Germline V CDR1 and CDR2: DFQATT, SNEGSKA (reference sequence). V was trimmed by 3 bases and J by 7 bases, leaving 16 bases between them. The CDR3 DNA follows: TGCAGTGCTAGTGATAGGGGAAAGGGGAATTCACCCCTCCACTTT. It yields the protein CSASDRGKGNSPLHF.

The CDR3 sequence is CASTLDRKPLHF. The CDR3 bases are TGTGCCAGCACCCTGGACAGGAAACCCCTCCACTTT. The rearrangement links TRBV12-3 or TRBV12-4 to TRBJ1-6, with 7 bases aligning to TRBD1. The CDR3 covers 12 residues. The ends lost 7 bases at V and 12 bases at J; junction bases unmatched: 6.

V and J are TRBV5-1 and TRBJ2-1; 7 nucleotides agree with TRBD1. Germline V lookup: CDR1 SGHRS, CDR2 YFSETQ. There are 14 residues in the CDR3. V trimming: 2 bases; J trimming: 6 bases; junction bases outside the gene matches: 5. The CDR3 DNA is TGCGCCAGCAGCTTCCTGTCAGGGGGCAATGAGCAGTTCTTC. Its protein product is CASSFLSGGNEQFF.

The chain recombines TRBV5-1 with TRBJ1-1; TRBD1 aligns across 10 bases. CDR1 SGHRS and CDR2 YFSETQ come from the germline V gene. V lost 4 bases to trimming and J lost 10 bases; unmatched junction nucleotides: 10. The CDR3 is 14 residues long. The CDR3 DNA is TGCGCCAGCAGCCCCGTCGGACAGGGGGTAGTAGCTTTCTTT. Protein product: CASSPVGQGVVAFF.

The rearrangement joins TRBV4-2 to TRBJ2-4, with 9 bases that match TRBD2. This CDR3 region has 20 residues. The V gene end was trimmed by 4 bases and the J gene end by 3 bases; junction bases not matched to a gene: 19. Germline CDR1 and CDR2: LGHNA and YNFKEQ. CDR3 nucleotide sequence: TGTGCCAGCAGCCCAACGGCTTCTAGCGGGGCGACCTCGGTCAAAAACATTCAGTACTTC. Its translation is CASSPTASSGATSVKNIQYF.

The gene calls are TRBV12-3 or TRBV12-4 and TRBJ1-1; 9 bases are shared with TRBD1. This CDR3 is 13 amino acids long. V lost 5 bases, J lost 5 bases, and 3 bases stayed unmatched. CDR3 nucleotides: TGTGCCAGCAGTAGGACAGGGGAAACTGAAGCTTTCTTT. It encodes CASSRTGETEAFF.

This clone was seen a single time. This rearrangement joins TRBV28 to TRBJ1-3; 8 nucleotides agree with TRBD1. This CDR3 contains 16 residues. Losses at the gene ends were 5 bases for V and 5 bases for J; bases not matched to a gene: 11. Germline V lookup: CDR1 MDHEN, CDR2 SYDVKM. CDR3 nucleotides: TGTGCCAGCAGTCGATCAGGACAGGGTTTAAGAAACACCATATATTTT. Protein product: CASSRSGQGLRNTIYF.

The table lists this clone with a count of one. In nucleotides, the CDR3 is TGTGCCAGCAGTGTGGCGAGGTTATCACCCCTCCACTTT. Protein sequence: CASSVARLSPLHF. The chain employs TRBV2 and TRBJ1-6, with unresolved D. V was pared by 4 bases and J by 10 bases, with 11 bases between. CDR1 is SNHLY, CDR2 FYNNEI, per germline. The CDR3 totals 13 residues.

J is TRBJ1-1 and V is TRBV25-1; D might be TRBD1 (5 bases). With 7 bases removed from V and 1 base from J, the gap between germline ends came to 10 bases. The CDR3 is 13 amino acids. Germline V gene data show CDR1 as MGHDK and CDR2 as SYGVNS. The CDR3 is CASTNDRNTEAFF. CDR3 in DNA: TGTGCCAGCACAAACGACAGGAACACTGAAGCTTTCTTT.

The chain uses TRBV7-9 and TRBJ1-2; D is uncertain. The CDR3 totals 13 residues. V was clipped by 4 bases and J by 8 bases, with 14 bases between them. Germline CDR1 is SEHNR and CDR2 is FQNEAQ (reference sequence). The CDR3 DNA is TGTGCCAGCAGCTCTGGGGAGGGCCTGGGCTACACCTTC. Encoded protein: CASSSGEGLGYTF.